This record looks at one TCR beta chain sequence and its context. No antigen is known for it. This sample is part of a study of T cell responses to AZD1222 COVID-19 vaccine. The study's findings and limits: The study identified only five or six AZD1222 recipients as seropositive at baseline. The CD4 TCRs associated with vaccination extended across spike and predominated at 160-218 and 743-854.

Some clones are missing from TCRdb's copy, which holds only in-frame ones; the method was immunoSEQ multiplex PCR. In the table there are roughly 90,000 clones, roughly nine tenths of which are singletons. The receptor was derived from an adult who received the AZD1222 COVID-19 vaccine. Sample: peripheral blood, taken 28 days after the second AZD1222 dose.

The CDR3 spells CAWSFGRTSGDYNEQFF. Written as DNA, the CDR3 is TGTGCCTGGAGTTTTGGCCGAACTAGCGGGGACTACAATGAGCAGTTCTTC. This chain connects TRBV30 to TRBJ2-1; 10 bases match TRBD2. Germline V lookup: CDR1 GTSNPN, CDR2 SVGIG (reference sequence). CDR3 size: 17 residues. The V segment lost 2 bases and the J segment 3 bases; nucleotides outside the gene matches: 10.